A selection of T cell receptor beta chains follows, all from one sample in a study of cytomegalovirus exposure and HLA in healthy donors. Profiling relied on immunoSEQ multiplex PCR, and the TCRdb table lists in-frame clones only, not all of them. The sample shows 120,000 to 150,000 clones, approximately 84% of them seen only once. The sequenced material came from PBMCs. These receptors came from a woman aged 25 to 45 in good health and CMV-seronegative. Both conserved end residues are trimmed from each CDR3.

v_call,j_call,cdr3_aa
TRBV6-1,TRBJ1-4,ASSEQIATNEKLF
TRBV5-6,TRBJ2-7,ASSPRTGGKEEQY
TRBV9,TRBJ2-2,ASSASRGENTGELF
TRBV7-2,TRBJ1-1,ASSLEVATEAF
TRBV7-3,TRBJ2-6,ASSPGRTSGANVLT
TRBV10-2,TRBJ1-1,ASSEPWTGDTEAF
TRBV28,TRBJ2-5,ASRNSGGLVETQY
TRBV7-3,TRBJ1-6,ASSATVSNSPLH
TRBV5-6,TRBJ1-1,ASSLGQFLDPDTEAF
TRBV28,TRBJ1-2,ASSLPGQGGNYGYT
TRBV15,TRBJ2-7,ATSRGTSGGAEQY
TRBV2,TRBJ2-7,ASYETGGYEQY
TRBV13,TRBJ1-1,ASSRREAGTEAF
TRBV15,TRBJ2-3,ATSRDTTGFADTQY
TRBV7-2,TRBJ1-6,ASSLVPGWNAALH
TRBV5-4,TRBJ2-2,ASTDTRQGPGELF
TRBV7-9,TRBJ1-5,ASSPVDRPTH
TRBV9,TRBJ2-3,ASSFEGATQY
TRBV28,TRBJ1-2,ASRTQGMANYGYT
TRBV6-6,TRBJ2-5,ASSYGVKGETQY
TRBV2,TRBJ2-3,ASQTIHSGGVGTQY
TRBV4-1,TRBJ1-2,ASSHRSYGYT
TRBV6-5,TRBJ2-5,ASSYLGTGPQETQY
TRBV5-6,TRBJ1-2,ASSGDRGGYT
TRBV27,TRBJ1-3,ASSLRFGNTIY
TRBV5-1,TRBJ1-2,ASSLSGGMNYGYT
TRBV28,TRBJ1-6,ASQSPGQGYSPLH
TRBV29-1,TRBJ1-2,SVEDQGFMGYT
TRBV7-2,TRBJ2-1,ASSLGAGLANYNEQF
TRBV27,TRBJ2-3,ASSFRAGDTQY
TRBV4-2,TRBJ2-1,ASSPGQGLNNEQF
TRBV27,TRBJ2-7,ASSLNRDRAYEQY
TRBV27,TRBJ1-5,ASQASDRIKYSNQPQH